This T cell receptor beta chain is drawn from a study of blood T cell repertoires in COVID-19. Assay used: immunoSEQ multiplex PCR; TCRdb lists only in-frame clones, some missing. The sample carries about 270,000 clones, approximately 90% recorded once. The germline V gene encodes CDR1 MNHEY and CDR2 SVGAGI. Trimming shortened V by 0 bases and J by 8 bases, and 10 bases separated the two germline ends. This CDR3 is built from 13 residues. The chain couples TRBV6-5 to TRBJ1-2; D is possibly TRBD1 (5 bases). The sample comprised PBMCs or T cells enriched from blood (not recorded which). The receptor comes from a man aged 35 to 55 who had been exposed to COVID-19. DNA for the CDR3: TGTGCCAGCAGTTACTCGGGGGGTCTGGGCTACACCTTC. Translation gives CASSYSGGLGYTF.